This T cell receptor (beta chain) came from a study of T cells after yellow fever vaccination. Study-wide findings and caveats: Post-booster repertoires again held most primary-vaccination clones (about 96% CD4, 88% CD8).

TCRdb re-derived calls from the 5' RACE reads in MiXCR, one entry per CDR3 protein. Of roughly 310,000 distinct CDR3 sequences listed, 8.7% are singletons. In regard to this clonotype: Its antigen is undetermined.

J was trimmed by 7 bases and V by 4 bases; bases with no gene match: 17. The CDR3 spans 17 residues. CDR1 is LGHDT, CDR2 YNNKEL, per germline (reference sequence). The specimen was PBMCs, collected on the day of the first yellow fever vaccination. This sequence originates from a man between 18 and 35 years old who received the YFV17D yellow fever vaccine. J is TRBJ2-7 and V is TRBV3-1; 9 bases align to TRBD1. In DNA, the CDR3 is TGTGCCAGCAGCCCCCCCACGACAGGGGGACCCACCTCAGAGCAGTACTTC. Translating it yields CASSPPTTGGPTSEQYF.